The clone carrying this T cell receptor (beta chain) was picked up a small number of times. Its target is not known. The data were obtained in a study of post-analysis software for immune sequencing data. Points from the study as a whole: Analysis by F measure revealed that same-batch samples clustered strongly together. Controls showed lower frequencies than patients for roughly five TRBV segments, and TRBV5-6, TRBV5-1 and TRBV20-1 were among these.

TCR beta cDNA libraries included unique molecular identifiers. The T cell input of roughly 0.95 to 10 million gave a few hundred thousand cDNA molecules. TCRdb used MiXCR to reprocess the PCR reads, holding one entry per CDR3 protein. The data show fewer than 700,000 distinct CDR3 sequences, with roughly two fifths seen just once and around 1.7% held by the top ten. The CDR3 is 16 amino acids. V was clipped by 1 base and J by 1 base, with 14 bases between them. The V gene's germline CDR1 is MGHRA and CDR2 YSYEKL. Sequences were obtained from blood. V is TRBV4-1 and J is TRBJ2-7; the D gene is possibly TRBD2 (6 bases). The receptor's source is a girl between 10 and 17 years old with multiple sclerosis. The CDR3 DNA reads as TGCGCCAGCAGCCAAGTTCTCGGGAGAGGGTCCTACGAGCAGTACTTC. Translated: CASSQVLGRGSYEQYF.